Sequencing of this T cell receptor (beta chain) was carried out in a study of T cell changes during pregnancy in multiple sclerosis (dated by TCRdb to about 2019). About the full investigation: The study examined how the T cell repertoire changed over the course of pregnancy in women with multiple sclerosis.

Library construction relied on the immunoSEQ multiplex PCR assay. The immuneACCESS repertoire file appears here via TCRdb, limited to in-frame rearrangements. These files lack a portion of the clones; in checked studies, under half of the deficit traces to unresolved V genes, and the cause of the others is not known. This sample has 80,000 to 100,000 clones in its table, and approximately 90% of those were observed once. 0.7% to 0.9% of the sample rests with the top ten. In regard to this clone: Its binding antigen is unknown. Base qualities were left out, and no much larger clone turns up one base away.

Between the V and J ends, shortened by 5 bases and 0 bases respectively, the junction contains 17 bases. CDR1 and CDR2 were assigned from the germline V gene (reference sequence) as SEHNR and FQNEAQ. The CDR3 holds 17 amino acids from the cysteine to the phenylalanine. Only the CDR3 part of the read is kept: 51 bases, read in frame from the first base. This receptor was taken from a female donor in good health, enrolled as a control in a pregnancy study. The material was peripheral blood, obtained in the second trimester of pregnancy. This receptor chain uses TRBV7-9 and TRBJ1-5, with TRBD1 as a weak D call on 5 bases. The DNA is TGTGCCAGCAGCCCCGGGGGGGGACGAAATAGCAATCAGCCCCAGCATTTT. Translation gives CASSPGGGRNSNQPQHF. With all but the CDR3 taken from the reference TRBV7-9 and TRBJ1-5 genes, the full variable domain is: DTGVSQNPRHKITKRGQNVTFRCDPISEHNRLYWYRQTLGQGPEFLTYFQNEAQLEKSRLLSDRFSAERPKGSFSTLEIQRTEQGDSAMYLCASSPGGGRNSNQPQHFGDGTRLSIL.